One and the same sample provided the 23 T cell receptor beta chains below, sequenced in a study of cytomegalovirus exposure and HLA in healthy donors (dated by TCRdb to between 2016 and 2019). Receptors were amplified or captured by the immunoSEQ multiplex PCR assay. The multiplex PCR relied on a mix of 60 forward primers for TCR Vbeta segments and 13 reverse primers for TCR Jbeta segments. TCRdb limited this immuneACCESS table to in-frame rearrangements with V and J called. A share of clones is missing; checked studies link under half to unresolved V genes, and the rest is unexplained. This sample's table carries approximately 110,000 clones. Of the sample, approximately 0.6% falls within the top ten clones. Sequencing input: PBMCs. Receptors originate from a man between 50 and 59 years old in good health and CMV-seronegative.

This chain uses TRBV2 with TRBJ2-1; the match to TRBD1 covers 11 bases. Trimming at V came to 8 bases and at J to 10 bases, leaving 10 bases not matched to a gene. The CDR3 is 14 amino acids. Germline assignment: CDR1 SNHLY and CDR2 FYNNEI. The CDR3, as DNA: TGTGCCAGCTCCCCAGGACAGGGGGCGGGGGAGCAGTTCTTC. Its protein is CASSPGQGAGEQFF. The full variable domain, rest sourced from reference TRBV2 and TRBJ2-1, is EPEVTQTPSHQVTQMGQEVILRCVPISNHLYFYWYRQILGQKVEFLVSFYNNEISEKSEIFDDQFSVERPDGSNFTLKIRSTKLEDSAMYFCASSPGQGAGEQFFGPGTRLTVL.

On this clone itself: The junction departs from germline at one end; a sequencing error may be responsible. The same CDR3 arises from other DNA sequences in this sample as well. V is TRBV18 and J is TRBJ2-5, with 14 bases aligning to TRBD2. The CDR3 is 19 residues long. The germline V gene has CDR1 KGHSH and CDR2 LQKENI. CDR3 loop: CASSPPKTSGGGPRETQYF. CDR3 nucleotides: TGTGCCAGCTCACCACCAAAGACTAGCGGGGGGGGACCGCGGGAGACTCAGTACTTC.

The genes are TRBV19 and TRBJ2-1; D gene ambiguous. Germline V lookup: CDR1 LNHDA, CDR2 SQIVND (reference sequence). V was trimmed by 3 bases and J by 6 bases, leaving 12 bases between them. There are 14 residues in the CDR3. CDR3 bases: TGTGCCAGTAGTATCTCCGCCCTATCCAATGAGCAGTTCTTC. Protein sequence: CASSISALSNEQFF.

The chain combines TRBV2 with TRBJ2-1; TRBD2 agrees at 8 bases. Germline CDR1 and CDR2: SNHLY and FYNNEI. V dropped 3 bases and J dropped 10; count of bases not matched to a gene: 11. The CDR3 spans 15 residues. The DNA of the CDR3 is TGTGCCAGCAGTGAGGACCCCACTAGCGGAACCGAGCAGTTCTTC. It is translated as CASSEDPTSGTEQFF.

The chain couples TRBV30 to TRBJ2-5; tentatively, D is TRBD2 (6 bases). TRBJ2-7 explains the end of the DNA better; the J call may be wrong. Germline V gene lookup returns CDR1 GTSNPN and CDR2 SVGIG (reference sequence). This CDR3 region has 13 residues. CDR3 sequence (DNA): TGTGCCTGGAGTAGGGTAGCGGCCTACGAGCAGTACTTC. Translation: CAWSRVAAYEQYF.

The chain employs TRBV5-1 and TRBJ2-7; a possible D gene is TRBD2 (6 bases). V shed 0 bases and J shed 2 bases, with 12 bases lying between them. CDR1 is SGHRS and CDR2 is YFSETQ in the germline V gene. The CDR3 runs to 15 residues. CDR3 DNA sequence: TGCGCCAGCAGCTTGGCCCGGGGGAATACCTACGAGCAGTACTTC. Its protein product is CASSLARGNTYEQYF.

The chain carries TRBV5-1 and TRBJ1-2; TRBD1 matches at 9 bases. V was pared by 5 bases and J by 6 bases, with 8 bases of the junction left unmatched. The germline V gene has CDR1 SGHRS and CDR2 YFSETQ. The CDR3 has 14 amino acids. Written as DNA, the CDR3 is TGCGCCAGCAGGCAAACAGGGGGCGCGGATGGCTACACCTTC. Translated, it gives CASRQTGGADGYTF.

V and J are TRBV4-1 and TRBJ1-5, with 7 bases identical to TRBD1. Germline V lookup: CDR1 MGHRA, CDR2 YSYEKL. V lost 1 base, J lost 4 bases, and 4 bases stayed unmatched. The length of the CDR3 is 15 residues. Here the CDR3 DNA reads TGCGCCAGCAGCCAAGTTTGGACAGGTAATCAGCCCCAGCATTTT. As protein: CASSQVWTGNQPQHF.

The rearrangement uses TRBV11-2 and TRBJ1-2; TRBD1 aligns across 7 bases. There are 15 residues in the CDR3. After removal of 0 bases from V and 7 bases from J, the junction contained 8 bases not matched to a gene. The V gene's germline CDR1 is SGHAT and CDR2 FQNNGV. The CDR3 is CASSLEGGASSGYTF. CDR3 coding DNA: TGTGCCAGCAGCTTAGAAGGGGGCGCGTCTAGTGGCTACACCTTC.

The rearrangement joins TRBV4-2 to TRBJ1-5; D gene ambiguous. V lost 1 base, J lost 0 bases, and 7 bases lay in between. This CDR3 spans 15 amino acids. CDR1 is LGHNA, CDR2 YNFKEQ, per germline. CDR3 nucleotide sequence: TGTGCCAGCAGCCAAGCACAGTTTAGCAATCAGCCCCAGCATTTT. Amino acid sequence: CASSQAQFSNQPQHF.

The chain has TRBV7-6 and TRBJ1-1; 9 bases line up with TRBD1. The germline V gene has CDR1 SGHVS and CDR2 FNYEAQ. V shed 5 bases and J 6 bases; nucleotides not matched to a gene: 10. The CDR3 length is 15 residues. The CDR3 spells CASSPRDRAFPEAFF. DNA of the CDR3: TGTGCCAGCAGCCCCCGGGACAGGGCATTTCCTGAAGCTTTCTTT.

The V gene is TRBV10-3, the J gene TRBJ1-2; maybe TRBD1 (6 bases). This CDR3 is 13 amino acids long. The V gene's germline CDR1 is ENHRY and CDR2 SYGVKD. The ends were cut back, 7 bases at V and 3 bases at J, with 12 bases in the middle. Here the CDR3 reads CAIKVDSYYGYTF. In DNA form, the CDR3 reads TGTGCCATCAAAGTGGACAGTTACTATGGCTACACCTTC.

The chain is built from TRBV5-1 and TRBJ2-5; D uncertain. The CDR3 is made up of 15 amino acids. Germline V gene data show CDR1 as SGHRS and CDR2 as YFSETQ. V dropped 4 bases and J dropped 2 bases, with 15 bases sitting between them. The CDR3 region has the DNA TGCGCCAGCAGCCGGTCGCTCCCCGGGCAAGAGACCCAGTACTTC. Translating it yields CASSRSLPGQETQYF.

The rearrangement joins TRBV5-4 to TRBJ1-6; a possible D gene is TRBD1 (6 bases). Germline CDR1 is SGHNT and CDR2 is YYREEE (reference sequence). The CDR3 covers 19 residues. Between the trimmed V and J ends, which lost 0 bases and 2 bases, there was a span of 18 bases. Written as DNA, the CDR3 is TGTGCCAGCAGCTTGGCCAGGGGCAGGGGAATTGCCTATAATTCACCCCTCCACTTT. The encoded protein is CASSLARGRGIAYNSPLHF.

This chain connects TRBV19 to TRBJ1-1; perhaps TRBD1 as D (6 bases). The CDR3 runs 16 residues. Per the germline V gene, CDR1 is LNHDA and CDR2 is SQIVND (reference sequence). Deletions cut 0 bases from V and 1 base from J, with 12 bases between. CDR3 in amino acids: CASSIDTGTPNTEAFF. The CDR3 coding sequence is TGTGCCAGTAGTATAGATACCGGGACACCGAACACTGAAGCTTTCTTT.

The V and J genes are TRBV5-4 and TRBJ1-2; D is ambiguous. There are 12 residues in the CDR3. Germline CDR1 SGHNT, CDR2 YYREEE (reference sequence). V shed 5 bases and J shed 8 bases, with 13 bases lying between them. CDR3 bases: TGTGCCAGCAGTATCGACACGGCCGGCTACACCTTC. Its translation: CASSIDTAGYTF.

V gene TRBV7-2 combines with J gene TRBJ2-7; a weak D match, TRBD1 (5 bases). The CDR3 has 14 amino acids. CDR1 and CDR2 (germline): SGHTA, FQGNSA. V was pared by 5 bases and J by 2 bases, with 13 bases between. The CDR3 sequence: CASSPQGVAYEQYF. The DNA for the CDR3 is TGTGCCAGCAGCCCCCAAGGGGTCGCCTACGAGCAGTACTTC.

The gene calls are TRBV5-6 and TRBJ2-2, with 9 bases lining up with TRBD1. With 9 bases clipped from V and 7 bases from J, the junction kept 16 bases outside the gene matches. Germline V gene sequence: CDR1 SGHDT, CDR2 YYEEEE. The CDR3 has 16 amino acids. The CDR3 nucleotides are TGTGCCACCAACCGAGGGACAGGGCGGCAGGTCGGGGAGCTGTTTTTT. Translated, it gives CATNRGTGRQVGELFF.

The rearrangement links TRBV7-6 to TRBJ2-1; 9 bases match TRBD2. The germline CDR1 and CDR2 sequences are SGHVS and FNYEAQ. The CDR3 length is 16 residues. V lost 0 bases and J lost 7; bases outside the gene matches: 7. In DNA, the CDR3 is TGTGCCAGCAGCTTAGCGCAGGAGCGGGAGGTTAATGAGCAGTTCTTC. This gives the protein CASSLAQEREVNEQFF.

The chain links TRBV19 to TRBJ2-3; D is possibly TRBD2 (5 bases). The germline V and J ends were trimmed by 5 bases and 6 bases, with 18 bases remaining between them. CDR1 and CDR2 (germline): LNHDA, SQIVND (reference sequence). The CDR3 runs 15 residues. This CDR3 reads CASSDRVTLVDTQYF. The CDR3 nucleotides are TGTGCCAGTAGTGACCGGGTCACACTAGTCGATACGCAGTATTTT.

The rearrangement joins TRBV10-3 to TRBJ2-5; possible D gene TRBD2, 6 bases. CDR3 length: 13 amino acids. CDR1 is ENHRY, CDR2 SYGVKD, per germline. V was shortened by 10 bases and J by 2 bases, with 14 bases between the two germline ends. Here the CDR3 reads CATVRDLQETQYF. The CDR3 bases are TGTGCCACCGTTCGGGACTTACAAGAGACCCAGTACTTC.

The chain recombines TRBV7-9 with TRBJ1-2; a weak D match, TRBD1 (5 bases). The V gene's germline CDR1 is SEHNR and CDR2 FQNEAQ (reference sequence). Between the trimmed V and J ends, which lost 6 bases and 6 bases, there was a span of 11 bases. The CDR3 contains 12 residues. CDR3 sequence reads: CASSSRGDGYTF. The CDR3 coding sequence is TGTGCCAGCAGTTCCCGGGGGGATGGCTACACCTTC.

The gene calls are TRBV19 and TRBJ1-2; possibly TRBD1 for D (6 bases). From germline, CDR1 is LNHDA and CDR2 SQIVND (reference sequence). V dropped 3 bases and J dropped 2 bases, with 10 bases sitting between them. The length of the CDR3 is 14 residues. This CDR3 is CASSIKQGNYGYTF. The CDR3 bases are TGTGCCAGTAGTATCAAACAGGGCAACTATGGCTACACCTTC.